The 5 T cell receptor beta chains presented below share a single source sample, sequenced in a study of regulatory T cells in long-lasting Graves disease. Time point denoted: newly diagnosed GD, antithyroid drugs for less than 3 months. PBMCs were the source of the RNA used for TCR sequencing. HTBI primers from iRepertoire and Arm-PCR of CDR3 regions yielded the TCR beta libraries. TCRdb reanalysed the multiplex PCR reads using MiXCR and keeps one entry per CDR3 protein. The sample consists of 200,000 to 250,000 distinct CDR3 sequences, about 19% of them appearing once. These sequences were also reported in another study, on T cells in Graves' hyperthyroidism and ophthalmopathy.

The input for sequencing was peripheral blood mononuclear cells (PBMCs), taken at new diagnosis, from a patient treated with antithyroid drugs. These receptors originate from a woman in her thirties with Graves disease.

V is TRBV2 and J is TRBJ1-5, with no clear D. Trimming took 9 bases from V and 3 from J, leaving 15 bases between them. The CDR3 is 14 amino acids. The V gene's germline CDR1 is SNHLY and CDR2 FYNNEI. The CDR3 sequence: CASALTLNNQPQHF. The CDR3, as DNA: TGTGCCAGTGCTTTGACATTGAACAATCAGCCCCAGCATTTT.

This clonotype was seen at least ten times. This chain links TRBV24-1 with TRBJ1-1; 8 bases are a match to TRBD1. The CDR3 runs 14 residues. Germline V gene lookup returns CDR1 KGHDR and CDR2 SFDVKD. Trimming cost V 4 bases and J 4 bases; bases outside gene matches: 4. CDR3 coding DNA: TGTGCCACCAGTGACCCGGGACAGGCCACTGAAGCTTTCTTT. Protein sequence: CATSDPGQATEAFF.

The chain carries TRBV10-3 and TRBJ1-1; TRBD1 is a possible D gene (6 bases). This CDR3 contains 14 residues. The germline CDR1 and CDR2 sequences are ENHRY and SYGVKD. The V end lost 8 bases, the J end lost 0 bases, and 13 bases lay between the germline ends. In DNA form, the CDR3 reads TGTGCCATCCGGTTGGGACATCTGAACACTGAAGCTTTCTTT. Translating it yields CAIRLGHLNTEAFF.

This clonotype was counted between two and nine times. The chain couples TRBV7-2 to TRBJ1-5; 10 bases are shared with TRBD1. The CDR3 contains 15 residues. Germline V lookup: CDR1 SGHTA, CDR2 FQGNSA. With V trimmed by 5 bases and J by 2 bases, 3 bases remained unmatched. The CDR3 DNA reads TGTGCCAGCAGCGGGGACAGGGGCGGCAATCAGCCCCAGCATTTT. It codes for CASSGDRGGNQPQHF.

The sample holds many counts of this clonotype. The rearrangement links TRBV6-2 or TRBV6-3 to TRBJ2-1; TRBD2 matches 15 bases. V gave up 10 bases and J gave up 8 bases; unmatched junction bases: 12. Germline V gives CDR1 MNHEY, CDR2 SVGEGT. This CDR3 comprises 16 residues. The CDR3 is CATGLAGGRGFDEQFF. CDR3 DNA sequence: TGTGCCACCGGACTAGCGGGGGGGCGTGGGTTCGATGAGCAGTTCTTC.